These 28 T cell receptor beta chains were sequenced from one sample in a study of monozygotic twins with inflammatory bowel disease. After re-calling the 5' RACE reads, TCRdb lists one entry per CDR3 protein, DNA absent. The data show roughly 170,000 distinct CDR3 sequences, and the top ten clones hold approximately 7.4%. The sequencing input was blood. The receptors come from a human donor with ulcerative colitis or Crohn's disease, or a healthy co-twin of an affected twin (not recorded which).

The rearrangement uses TRBV5-1 and TRBJ1-1. From germline, CDR1 is SGHRS and CDR2 YFSETQ. This CDR3 region has 15 residues. The CDR3 spells CASRRADLVGTEAFF.

The chain recombines TRBV7-2 with TRBJ2-5; TCRdb returns TRBD2, unconfirmable since there is no DNA. CDR1 is SGHTA and CDR2 is FQGNSA in the germline V gene. This CDR3 is built from 15 residues. CDR3 residues: CASSLAVRRQETQYF.

V gene TRBV27 combines with J gene TRBJ2-7; without DNA, the TCRdb call of TRBD1 cannot be checked. Germline CDR1 is MNHEY and CDR2 is SMNVEV (reference sequence). The CDR3 loop spans 14 amino acids. CDR3 residues: CASSFHRDRVQQYF.

CDR3: CASSPLGGRGGDEQFF. V gene TRBV5-1 combines with J gene TRBJ2-1; TCRdb proposes TRBD1, but this gene call is untestable without DNA. There are 16 residues in the CDR3. Per germline, CDR1 SGHRS and CDR2 YFSETQ. Drawing the rest from reference TRBV5-1 and TRBJ2-1, the complete variable domain is KAGVTQTPRYLIKTRGQQVTLSCSPISGHRSVSWYQQTPGQGLQFLFEYFSETQRNKGNFPGRFSGRQFSNSRSEMNVSTLELGDSALYLCASSPLGGRGGDEQFFGPGTRLTVL.

This chain connects TRBV10-3 to TRBJ1-2; TCRdb's D call, TRBD1, is unchecked because there is no DNA. CDR1 and CDR2 (germline): ENHRY, SYGVKD. The CDR3 runs to 15 residues. The CDR3 sequence is CAISESGTGMYGYTF.

The V and J genes are TRBV20-1 and TRBJ2-7; TCRdb picks TRBD2, but there is no DNA to check that call. The germline gives CDR1 DFQATT, CDR2 SNEGSKA (reference sequence). The CDR3 is made up of 15 amino acids. The CDR3 here is CSASKGRLSSYEQYF.

This sequence joins TRBV5-1 and TRBJ2-1; TCRdb's D call of TRBD2 is untestable without DNA. Germline V gene sequence: CDR1 SGHRS, CDR2 YFSETQ. The CDR3 spans 16 residues. CDR3 region: CASSSQPAGSYNEQFF.

The chain has TRBV28 and TRBJ2-7; checking the TCRdb D call of TRBD1 is not possible without DNA. Per the germline V gene, CDR1 is MDHEN and CDR2 is SYDVKM. The CDR3 sequence is 14 residues long. CDR3 sequence: CASTPGTPGYEQYF. The full variable domain, rest sourced from reference TRBV28 and TRBJ2-7, is DVKVTQSSRYLVKRTGEKVFLECVQDMDHENMFWYRQDPGLGLRLIYFSYDVKMKEKGDIPEGYSVSREKKERFSLILESASTNQTSMYLCASTPGTPGYEQYFGPGTRLTVT.

The rearrangement uses TRBV28 and TRBJ2-3; TCRdb designates TRBD2, a call that cannot be tested without DNA. Looked up from germline, CDR1 is MDHEN and CDR2 is SYDVKM. This CDR3 region has 19 residues. CDR3 region: CASSFRLPSGKGFTDTQYF.

The chain employs TRBV10-3 and TRBJ1-2; lacking DNA, the TRBD1 call made by TCRdb goes unchecked. Per germline, CDR1 ENHRY and CDR2 SYGVKD. This CDR3 region has 15 residues. The CDR3 reads CAISESQTSETPYTF.

This chain connects TRBV20-1 to TRBJ1-1; TCRdb returns TRBD1, unconfirmable since there is no DNA. The CDR3 is 18 amino acids. Germline V gene lookup returns CDR1 DFQATT and CDR2 SNEGSKA (reference sequence). This chain's CDR3 is CSANGMKGTKGRLSEAFF.

The rearrangement joins TRBV29-1 to TRBJ1-2. The germline V gene encodes CDR1 SQVTM and CDR2 ANQGSEA. The CDR3 consists of 15 residues. The CDR3 protein is CSVDPRRAEWGGYTF.

The rearrangement uses TRBV12-3 or TRBV12-4 and TRBJ1-1; absent DNA, TCRdb's TRBD1 call cannot be checked. CDR3 size: 13 residues. The CDR3 reads CASIRVGDTEAFF.

V is TRBV20-1 and J is TRBJ2-1; the D gene TCRdb calls, TRBD2, cannot be checked with no DNA. CDR1 and CDR2 from the germline V gene are DFQATT and SNEGSKA (reference sequence). CDR3 length: 15 amino acids. Here the CDR3 reads CSAPGLAGGYNEQFF.

The chain is built from TRBV7-2 and TRBJ2-7; lacking DNA, the TRBD2 call made by TCRdb goes unchecked. The CDR3 runs to 14 residues. Germline values: CDR1 SGHTA, CDR2 FQGNSA. The CDR3 reads CASSFPSGNYEQYF.

The chain uses TRBV20-1 and TRBJ2-1; as DNA is missing, the TRBD2 call by TCRdb cannot be tested. This CDR3 is 15 amino acids long. The germline V gene encodes CDR1 DFQATT and CDR2 SNEGSKA (reference sequence). The CDR3 here is CSANGLAGVYNEQFF.

The J gene is TRBJ2-5, the V gene TRBV6-5. CDR3 size: 13 residues. CDR1 is MNHEY, CDR2 SVGAGI, per germline. This CDR3 reads CASSYRSQETQYF.

The CDR3 sequence: CSVDSTGQSIAYGYTF. The chain joins TRBV29-1 to TRBJ1-2; TCRdb calls TRBD1, which cannot be checked without DNA. This CDR3 comprises 16 residues. Germline V gives CDR1 SQVTM, CDR2 ANQGSEA.

The chain uses TRBV12-3 or TRBV12-4 and TRBJ2-2; TCRdb's D call, TRBD2, is unchecked because there is no DNA. The CDR3 covers 17 residues. The CDR3 protein is CASSLALSGGTTGELFF.

The chain links TRBV19 to TRBJ1-1. Germline CDR1 reads LNHDA; CDR2 reads SQIVND (reference sequence). This CDR3 contains 12 residues. CDR3 loop: CASSMPDTEALF.

V is TRBV7-2 and J is TRBJ2-6. The CDR3 has 15 amino acids. Per the germline V gene, CDR1 is SGHTA and CDR2 is FQGNSA. The CDR3 protein is CASRIARSGANVLTF. The variable domain in full, completed from reference TRBV7-2 and TRBJ2-6, reads GAGVSQSPSNKVTEKGKDVELRCDPISGHTALYWYRQSLGQGLEFLIYFQGNSAPDKSGLPSDRFSAERTGGSVSTLTIQRTQQEDSAVYLCASRIARSGANVLTFGAGSRLTVL.

V and J are TRBV5-6 and TRBJ2-3. Germline values: CDR1 SGHDT, CDR2 YYEEEE. The CDR3 runs to 14 residues. The CDR3 here is CASSLKDLSDTQYF.

The V gene is TRBV7-2, the J gene TRBJ2-7; TCRdb selects TRBD1, and the lack of DNA leaves this call unchecked. The CDR3 covers 15 residues. The germline CDR1 and CDR2 sequences are SGHTA and FQGNSA. CDR3 sequence: CASSLDRASTYEQYF.

The J gene is TRBJ1-5, the V gene TRBV12-3 or TRBV12-4; TCRdb's D call of TRBD1 is untestable without DNA. CDR3 length: 18 amino acids. The CDR3 protein is CASSPAKNKESGNQPQHF.

The rearrangement uses TRBV5-5 and TRBJ2-1; TCRdb's assignment of TRBD2 cannot be checked, as there is no DNA. This CDR3 comprises 12 residues. Germline V gene data show CDR1 as SGHKS and CDR2 as YYEKEE (reference sequence). The CDR3 loop reads CASSLPGSGQFF. The variable domain in full, completed from reference TRBV5-5 and TRBJ2-1, reads DAGVTQSPTHLIKTRGQQVTLRCSPISGHKSVSWYQQVLGQGPQFIFQYYEKEERGRGNFPDRFSARQFPNYSSELNVNALLLGDSALYLCASSLPGSGQFFGPGTRLTVL.

This chain uses TRBV5-5 with TRBJ2-1; without DNA, the TCRdb call of TRBD2 cannot be checked. The CDR3 spans 16 residues. Germline loops: CDR1 SGHKS, CDR2 YYEKEE (reference sequence). CDR3 residues: CASSSRLAGVINEQFF.

This rearrangement joins TRBV3-1 to TRBJ1-1; with no DNA, the TCRdb D assignment of TRBD1 cannot be verified. Germline V CDR1 and CDR2: LGHDT, YNNKEL (reference sequence). This CDR3 contains 16 residues. Here the CDR3 reads CASSQLPRGSDTEAFF.

The V call is TRBV28, the J call TRBJ2-1; absent DNA, TCRdb's TRBD1 call cannot be checked. This CDR3 comprises 15 residues. Germline CDR1 reads MDHEN; CDR2 reads SYDVKM. The CDR3 loop reads CASRQGRDPYNEQFF.